One sample yielded the 8 T cell receptor beta chains listed below, sequenced in a study of T cell changes during pregnancy in multiple sclerosis. Libraries were prepared by immunoSEQ multiplex PCR; TCRdb keeps only in-frame clonotypes and omits some of them. The table lists around 21,000 clones, around 90% of them singletons. The sample was CD8+ T cells from peripheral blood mononuclear cells, taken in the third trimester of pregnancy. These receptors came from a female donor in good health, enrolled as a control in a pregnancy study.

The chain couples TRBV27 to TRBJ2-1, with TRBD1 as a possible D gene (5 bases). The CDR3 length is 14 residues. From germline, CDR1 is MNHEY and CDR2 SMNVEV (reference sequence). The V end lost 3 bases, the J end lost 7 bases, and 13 bases lay between the germline ends. The CDR3 DNA reads as TGTGCCAGCAGTTTGGGGCAACAAGGAAATGAGCAGTTCTTC. Its translation: CASSLGQQGNEQFF.

J is TRBJ2-1 and V is TRBV19, with a possible D match to TRBD1 (6 bases). V was shortened by 7 bases and J by 7 bases, with 17 bases between the two germline ends. CDR1 is LNHDA, CDR2 SQIVND, per germline (reference sequence). The CDR3 has 14 amino acids. CDR3 DNA sequence: TGTGCCAGTACTCAACAGGGTCCGGGGAATGAGCAGTTCTTC. Its translation is CASTQQGPGNEQFF. Variable domain in full (rest from reference TRBV19 and TRBJ2-1): DGGITQSPKYLFRKEGQNVTLSCEQNLNHDAMYWYRQDPGQGLRLIYYSQIVNDFQKGDIAEGYSVSREKKESFPLTVTSAQKNPTAFYLCASTQQGPGNEQFFGPGTRLTVL.

The V and J genes are TRBV7-6 and TRBJ2-3; D gene uncertain. The CDR3 is 13 amino acids. The germline gives CDR1 SGHVS, CDR2 FNYEAQ. V was pared by 5 bases and J by 2 bases, with 8 bases between. The CDR3 sequence is CASSLKLTDTQYF. The CDR3 DNA sequence: TGTGCCAGCAGCCTCAAGCTCACAGATACGCAGTATTTT.

The count of this clone is one. The chain uses TRBV5-5 and TRBJ2-7; perhaps TRBD2 as D (7 bases). The CDR3 spans 14 residues. Germline values: CDR1 SGHKS, CDR2 YYEKEE (reference sequence). The germline V and J ends were trimmed by 2 bases and 0 bases, with 9 bases remaining between them. The CDR3 DNA is TGTGCCAGCAGCTTAGGGGGGGACTCCTACGAGCAGTACTTC. It specifies CASSLGGDSYEQYF.

The chain links TRBV7-2 to TRBJ1-2; 9 bases match TRBD1. The CDR3 sequence is 16 residues long. J lost 6 bases, V lost 0 bases, and 8 bases had no gene match. Germline values: CDR1 SGHTA, CDR2 FQGNSA. The CDR3 loop is CASSLARTGGSHGYTF. The CDR3 DNA is TGTGCCAGCAGCTTAGCGCGTACAGGGGGCTCCCATGGCTACACCTTC.

This clone was seen a handful of times. J is TRBJ1-1 and V is TRBV9; D unclear. Trimming took 0 bases from V and 4 from J, leaving 7 bases between them. Germline V gene lookup returns CDR1 SGDLS and CDR2 YYNGEE. The CDR3 runs to 13 residues. CDR3 in amino acids: CASSVGGSTEAFF. CDR3 nucleotide sequence: TGTGCCAGCAGCGTAGGAGGGAGCACTGAAGCTTTCTTT. Full variable domain (remainder filled in from reference TRBV9 and TRBJ1-1): DSGVTQTPKHLITATGQRVTLRCSPRSGDLSVYWYQQSLDQGLQFLIQYYNGEERAKGNILERFSAQQFPDLHSELNLSSLELGDSALYFCASSVGGSTEAFFGQGTRLTVV.

The chain couples TRBV5-1 to TRBJ1-6; no definite D call. The germline V gene encodes CDR1 SGHRS and CDR2 YFSETQ. This CDR3 spans 17 amino acids. V gave up 0 bases and J gave up 0 bases, with 10 bases separating them. CDR3 in DNA: TGCGCCAGCAGCTTGGAGGCACACAGCTCCTATAATTCACCCCTCCACTTT. This translates into CASSLEAHSSYNSPLHF.

The chain couples TRBV4-3 to TRBJ2-1; perhaps TRBD1 as D (5 bases). The V gene lost 1 base and the J gene lost 6 bases, with 13 bases spanning the gap. The CDR3 sequence is 15 residues long. Germline V CDR1 and CDR2: LGHNA, YSLEER. The CDR3 protein is CASSQGVGQGNEQFF. For the CDR3, the DNA is TGCGCCAGCAGCCAAGGGGTCGGGCAGGGCAATGAGCAGTTCTTC.